These T cell receptor beta chains were read from a single sample in a study of beta chain features in type 1 diabetes. TCRdb's copy holds only in-frame clones and misses some; the assay was immunoSEQ multiplex PCR. The data show under 300,000 clones, around 22% seen once. Sample: naive CD4+ T cells from blood. The receptor set was obtained from a woman in her 30s with type 1 diabetes. The CDR3 runs from the conserved cysteine through the conserved F or W. A D gene is named only where the DNA matches it firmly. Clone size, where shown, is once, few, many, or a class for clones that have expanded.

d_gene: .; abundance: few; j_gene: TRBJ2-1; v_gene: TRBV11-2; CDR3nt: TGTGCCAGCAGCTCCGCGGGCCGGGCTGAGCAGTTCTTC; CDR3aa: CASSSAGRAEQFF
d_gene: TRBD1; abundance: .; j_gene: TRBJ2-3; v_gene: TRBV9; CDR3nt: TGTGCCAGCAGCGTCGGGACAGGGGCGTCCACAGATACGCAGTATTTT; CDR3aa: CASSVGTGASTDTQYF
d_gene: TRBD1; abundance: once; j_gene: TRBJ2-2; v_gene: TRBV5-6; CDR3nt: TGTGCCAGCAGCTTGGGACAGGGGGGTAGGGAGCTGTTTTTT; CDR3aa: CASSLGQGGRELFF
d_gene: .; abundance: few; j_gene: TRBJ1-1; v_gene: TRBV30; CDR3nt: TGTGCCTGGAGCCCCTTCAACACTGAAGCTTTCTTT; CDR3aa: CAWSPFNTEAFF
d_gene: .; abundance: few; j_gene: TRBJ1-5; v_gene: TRBV21-1; CDR3nt: TGTGCCAGCAGCCCCCAAAGCTTTCGGTTGCCCCAGCATTTT; CDR3aa: CASSPQSFRLPQHF
d_gene: TRBD1; abundance: few; j_gene: TRBJ1-2; v_gene: TRBV7-6; CDR3nt: TGTGCCAGCAGCTTATCGCCAGGGGGCGTTGGCTACACCTTC; CDR3aa: CASSLSPGGVGYTF
d_gene: TRBD2; abundance: few; j_gene: TRBJ2-5; v_gene: TRBV19; CDR3nt: TGTGCCAGTAGTGAGTGGGAGGGGACCCAGTACTTC; CDR3aa: CASSEWEGTQYF
d_gene: .; abundance: .; j_gene: TRBJ1-1; v_gene: TRBV5-1; CDR3nt: TGCGCCAGCAGCTTGGTGGAGGGGAGCTCTGAAGCTTTCTTT; CDR3aa: CASSLVEGSSEAFF
d_gene: TRBD2; abundance: few; j_gene: TRBJ2-7; v_gene: TRBV19; CDR3nt: TGTGCCAGTAGTGTGCTAGCGGGAGTCTCCTACGAGCAGTACTTC; CDR3aa: CASSVLAGVSYEQYF
d_gene: TRBD1; abundance: once; j_gene: TRBJ1-1; v_gene: TRBV6-5; CDR3nt: TGTGCCAGCAGCAAGGACAGGCGTGAAGCTTTCTTT; CDR3aa: CASSKDRREAFF
d_gene: TRBD2; abundance: .; j_gene: TRBJ2-7; v_gene: TRBV28; CDR3nt: TGTGCCAGCAGCCTGGGAGGGGTCTACGAGCAGTACTTC; CDR3aa: CASSLGGVYEQYF
d_gene: .; abundance: .; j_gene: TRBJ2-7; v_gene: TRBV5-4; CDR3nt: TGTGCCAGCAGCTTAAGCGGACTCTACGAGCAGTACTTC; CDR3aa: CASSLSGLYEQYF
d_gene: TRBD2; abundance: .; j_gene: TRBJ2-1; v_gene: TRBV5-4; CDR3nt: TGTGCCAGCAGCTCGACTAGCGGGGAATACAATGAGCAGTTCTTC; CDR3aa: CASSSTSGEYNEQFF
d_gene: .; abundance: few; j_gene: TRBJ1-2; v_gene: TRBV13; CDR3nt: TGTGCCAGCAGCAAGAGACTAAATAGTATCCCTGGCTACACCTTC; CDR3aa: CASSKRLNSIPGYTF
d_gene: .; abundance: .; j_gene: TRBJ2-7; v_gene: TRBV25-1; CDR3nt: TGTGCCAGCAGTGAATATTCAGGGATCTCCTACGAGCAGTACTTC; CDR3aa: CASSEYSGISYEQYF
d_gene: .; abundance: few; j_gene: TRBJ2-7; v_gene: TRBV28; CDR3nt: TGTGCCAGCAGTTCTCCCGGGACTCACACCTACGAGCAGTACTTC; CDR3aa: CASSSPGTHTYEQYF
d_gene: .; abundance: few; j_gene: TRBJ2-1; v_gene: TRBV25-1; CDR3nt: TGTGCCAGCAGTGAAGTTAGGGGTTTTCGTGAGCAGTTCTTC; CDR3aa: CASSEVRGFREQFF
d_gene: .; abundance: .; j_gene: TRBJ2-7; v_gene: TRBV28; CDR3nt: TGTGCCAGCAGTTCGCCGGGGGACTCCACGGGCTACGAGCAGTACTTC; CDR3aa: CASSSPGDSTGYEQYF
d_gene: TRBD1; abundance: .; j_gene: TRBJ1-2; v_gene: TRBV7-9; CDR3nt: TGTGCCAGCAGCCACTACAGGGGGCCGAACTATGGCTACACCTTC; CDR3aa: CASSHYRGPNYGYTF
d_gene: .; abundance: few; j_gene: TRBJ1-1; v_gene: TRBV5-1; CDR3nt: TGCGCCAGCAGCTTGGCCCCGTCTGAAGCTTTCTTT; CDR3aa: CASSLAPSEAFF
d_gene: TRBD2; abundance: few; j_gene: TRBJ2-1; v_gene: TRBV19; CDR3nt: TGTGCCAGTAGTGCCACTAGCGGGAGCCCTTCACAGTTCTTC; CDR3aa: CASSATSGSPSQFF
d_gene: .; abundance: few; j_gene: TRBJ1-1; v_gene: TRBV30; CDR3nt: TGTGCCTGGAGTGAGGTAGGGAGTTTGGCCACTGAAGCTTTCTTT; CDR3aa: CAWSEVGSLATEAFF
d_gene: TRBD2; abundance: .; j_gene: TRBJ2-1; v_gene: TRBV5-1; CDR3nt: TGCGCCAGCAGCTTGGGGACTAGTCCAGTCTATGAGCAGTTCTTC; CDR3aa: CASSLGTSPVYEQFF
d_gene: .; abundance: .; j_gene: TRBJ1-2; v_gene: TRBV29-1; CDR3nt: TGCAGCGTCTCCCGGGAGACGAACTATGGCTACACCTTC; CDR3aa: CSVSRETNYGYTF
d_gene: .; abundance: few; j_gene: TRBJ1-1; v_gene: TRBV30; CDR3nt: TGTGCCTGGGGCCGTCAGGAAAGGACTGAAGCTTTCTTT; CDR3aa: CAWGRQERTEAFF
d_gene: TRBD1; abundance: .; j_gene: TRBJ2-2; v_gene: TRBV9; CDR3nt: TGTGCCAGCAGCGTCCGACAGGGAGAGACCGGGGAGCTGTTTTTT; CDR3aa: CASSVRQGETGELFF